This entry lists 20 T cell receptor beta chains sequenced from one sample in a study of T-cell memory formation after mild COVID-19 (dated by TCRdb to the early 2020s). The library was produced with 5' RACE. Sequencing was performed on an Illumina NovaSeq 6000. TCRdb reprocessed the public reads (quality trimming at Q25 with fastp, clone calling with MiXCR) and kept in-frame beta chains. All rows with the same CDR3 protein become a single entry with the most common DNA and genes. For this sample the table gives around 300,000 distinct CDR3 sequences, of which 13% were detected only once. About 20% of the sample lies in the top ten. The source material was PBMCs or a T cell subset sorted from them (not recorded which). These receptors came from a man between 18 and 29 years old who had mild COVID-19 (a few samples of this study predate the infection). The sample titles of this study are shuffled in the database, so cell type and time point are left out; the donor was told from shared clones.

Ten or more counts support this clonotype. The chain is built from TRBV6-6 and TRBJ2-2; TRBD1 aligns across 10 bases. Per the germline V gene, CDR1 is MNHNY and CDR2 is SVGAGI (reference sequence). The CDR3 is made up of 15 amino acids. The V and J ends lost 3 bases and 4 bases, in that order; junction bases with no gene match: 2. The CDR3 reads CASSYWDRGTGELFF. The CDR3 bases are TGTGCCAGCAGTTATTGGGACAGGGGCACCGGGGAGCTGTTTTTT.

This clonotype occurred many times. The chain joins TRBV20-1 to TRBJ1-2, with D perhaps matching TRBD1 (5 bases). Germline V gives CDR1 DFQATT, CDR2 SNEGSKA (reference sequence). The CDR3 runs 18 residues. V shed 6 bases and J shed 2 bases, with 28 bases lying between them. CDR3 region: CSAPPQEIDWVGNYGYTF. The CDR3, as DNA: TGCAGTGCCCCCCCACAGGAGATCGATTGGGTTGGAAACTATGGCTACACCTTC.

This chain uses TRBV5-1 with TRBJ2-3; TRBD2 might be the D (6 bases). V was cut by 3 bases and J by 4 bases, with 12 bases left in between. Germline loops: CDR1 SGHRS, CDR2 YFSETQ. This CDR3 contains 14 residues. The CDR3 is CASSSLTSSDTQYF. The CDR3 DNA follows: TGCGCCAGCAGCTCCCTCACTAGCTCAGATACGCAGTATTTT. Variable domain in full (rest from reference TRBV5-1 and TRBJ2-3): KAGVTQTPRYLIKTRGQQVTLSCSPISGHRSVSWYQQTPGQGLQFLFEYFSETQRNKGNFPGRFSGRQFSNSRSEMNVSTLELGDSALYLCASSSLTSSDTQYFGPGTRLTVL.

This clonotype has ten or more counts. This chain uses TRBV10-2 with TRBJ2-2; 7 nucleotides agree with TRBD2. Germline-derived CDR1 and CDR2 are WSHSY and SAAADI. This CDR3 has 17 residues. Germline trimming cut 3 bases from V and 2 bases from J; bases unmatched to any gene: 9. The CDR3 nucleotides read TGCGCCAGCAGTGATCTAGGGCGGGGGACTAACACCGGGGAGCTGTTTTTT. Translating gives CASSDLGRGTNTGELFF.

The CDR3 sequence: CASSSFRDRGRTGELFF. In DNA, the CDR3 is TGTGCCAGCAGCTCCTTCCGGGACAGGGGTCGCACCGGGGAGCTGTTTTTT. This rearrangement joins TRBV11-2 to TRBJ2-2, with TRBD1 identical over 10 bases. Germline lookup yields CDR1 SGHAT and CDR2 FQNNGV. V dropped 4 bases and J dropped 4; count of bases not matched to a gene: 9. The CDR3 extends over 17 amino acids.

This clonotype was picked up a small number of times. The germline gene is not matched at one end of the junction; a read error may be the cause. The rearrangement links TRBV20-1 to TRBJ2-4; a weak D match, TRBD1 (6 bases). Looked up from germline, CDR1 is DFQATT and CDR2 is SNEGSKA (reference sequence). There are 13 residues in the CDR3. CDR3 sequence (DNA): TGCAGTGCTAGATGGACAGCCAACAACATTCAGTACTTC. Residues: CSARWTANNIQYF.

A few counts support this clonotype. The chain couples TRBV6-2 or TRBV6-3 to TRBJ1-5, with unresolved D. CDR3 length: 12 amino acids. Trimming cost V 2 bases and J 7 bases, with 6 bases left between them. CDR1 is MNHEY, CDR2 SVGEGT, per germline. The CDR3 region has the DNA TGTGCCAGCAGTTACCCTTGGCAGCCCCAGCATTTT. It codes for CASSYPWQPQHF.

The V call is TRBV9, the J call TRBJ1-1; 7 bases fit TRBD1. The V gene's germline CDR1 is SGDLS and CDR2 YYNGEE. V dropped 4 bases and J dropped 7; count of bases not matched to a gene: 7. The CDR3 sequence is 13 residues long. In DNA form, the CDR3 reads TGTGCCAGCAGCCCCTGGACAGGTCGTGAAGCTTTCTTT. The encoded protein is CASSPWTGREAFF. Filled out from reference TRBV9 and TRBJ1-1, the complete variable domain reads DSGVTQTPKHLITATGQRVTLRCSPRSGDLSVYWYQQSLDQGLQFLIQYYNGEERAKGNILERFSAQQFPDLHSELNLSSLELGDSALYFCASSPWTGREAFFGQGTRLTVV.

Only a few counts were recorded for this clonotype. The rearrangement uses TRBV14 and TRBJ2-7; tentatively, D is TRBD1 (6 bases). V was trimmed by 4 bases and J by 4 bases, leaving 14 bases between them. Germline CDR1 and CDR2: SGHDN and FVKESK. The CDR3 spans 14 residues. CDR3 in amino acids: CASSRTGSNYEQYF. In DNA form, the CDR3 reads TGTGCCAGCAGCCGAACAGGGAGCAATTACGAGCAGTACTTC.

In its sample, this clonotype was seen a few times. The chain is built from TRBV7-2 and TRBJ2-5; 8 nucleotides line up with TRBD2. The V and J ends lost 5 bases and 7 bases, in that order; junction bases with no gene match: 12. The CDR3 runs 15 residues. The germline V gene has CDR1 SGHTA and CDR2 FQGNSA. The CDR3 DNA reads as TGTGCCAGCAGCCGGGCGGGGGGAGTAGAGGCGACCCAGTACTTC. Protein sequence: CASSRAGGVEATQYF.

DNA of the CDR3: TGCGCCAGCAGCTTAAACGGGTTGAATCAGCCCCAGCATTTT. This sequence encodes CASSLNGLNQPQHF. This chain joins TRBV5-1 and TRBJ1-5; D not certain. This CDR3 comprises 14 residues. Germline-derived CDR1 and CDR2 are SGHRS and YFSETQ. Trimming stripped 2 bases from V and 4 bases from J, with 10 bases between. Variable domain in full (rest from reference TRBV5-1 and TRBJ1-5): KAGVTQTPRYLIKTRGQQVTLSCSPISGHRSVSWYQQTPGQGLQFLFEYFSETQRNKGNFPGRFSGRQFSNSRSEMNVSTLELGDSALYLCASSLNGLNQPQHFGDGTRLSIL.

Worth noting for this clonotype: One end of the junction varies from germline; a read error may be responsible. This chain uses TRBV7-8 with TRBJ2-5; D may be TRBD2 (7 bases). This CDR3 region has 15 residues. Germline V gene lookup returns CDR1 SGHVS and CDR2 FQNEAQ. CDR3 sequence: CASGLEGGGPETQYF. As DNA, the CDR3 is TGTGCCAGCGGCTTAGAGGGCGGGGGCCCAGAGACCCAGTACTTC.

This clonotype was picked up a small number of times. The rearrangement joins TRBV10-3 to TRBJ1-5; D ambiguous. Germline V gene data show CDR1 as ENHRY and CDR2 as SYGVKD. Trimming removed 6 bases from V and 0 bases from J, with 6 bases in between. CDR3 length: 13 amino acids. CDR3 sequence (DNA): TGTGCCATCAGCCAGGTTAGCAATCAGCCCCAGCATTTT. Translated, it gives CAISQVSNQPQHF.

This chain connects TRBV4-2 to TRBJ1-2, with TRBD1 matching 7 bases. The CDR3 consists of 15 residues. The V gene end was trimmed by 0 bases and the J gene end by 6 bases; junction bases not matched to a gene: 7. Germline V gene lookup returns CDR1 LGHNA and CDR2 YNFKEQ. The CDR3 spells CASSQESGTEDGYTF. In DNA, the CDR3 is TGTGCCAGCAGCCAAGAGTCCGGGACAGAGGATGGCTACACCTTC.

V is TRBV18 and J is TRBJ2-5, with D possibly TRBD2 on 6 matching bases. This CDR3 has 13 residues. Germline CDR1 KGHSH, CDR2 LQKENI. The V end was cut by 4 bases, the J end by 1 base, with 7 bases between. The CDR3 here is CASSREAQETQYF. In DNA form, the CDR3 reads TGTGCCAGCTCACGGGAGGCCCAAGAGACCCAGTACTTC.

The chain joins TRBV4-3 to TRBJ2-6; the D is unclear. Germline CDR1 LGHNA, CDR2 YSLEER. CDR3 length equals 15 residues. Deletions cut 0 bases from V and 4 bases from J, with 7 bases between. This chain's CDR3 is CASSQDVGGANVLTF. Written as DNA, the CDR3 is TGCGCCAGCAGCCAAGATGTGGGAGGGGCCAACGTCCTGACTTTC.

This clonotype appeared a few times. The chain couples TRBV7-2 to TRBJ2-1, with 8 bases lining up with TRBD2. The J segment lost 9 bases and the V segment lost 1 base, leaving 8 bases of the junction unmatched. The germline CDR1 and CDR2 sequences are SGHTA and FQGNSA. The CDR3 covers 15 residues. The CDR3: CASSLERGGPGEQFF. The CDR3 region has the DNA TGTGCCAGCAGCTTAGAACGCGGGGGGCCGGGTGAGCAGTTCTTC.

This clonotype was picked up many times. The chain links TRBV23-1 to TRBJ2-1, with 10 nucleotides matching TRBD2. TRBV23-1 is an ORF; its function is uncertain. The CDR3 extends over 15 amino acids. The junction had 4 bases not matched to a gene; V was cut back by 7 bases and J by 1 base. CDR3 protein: CASTSGGSSYNEQFF. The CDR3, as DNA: TGCGCCAGCACTAGCGGGGGTTCTTCCTACAATGAGCAGTTCTTC.

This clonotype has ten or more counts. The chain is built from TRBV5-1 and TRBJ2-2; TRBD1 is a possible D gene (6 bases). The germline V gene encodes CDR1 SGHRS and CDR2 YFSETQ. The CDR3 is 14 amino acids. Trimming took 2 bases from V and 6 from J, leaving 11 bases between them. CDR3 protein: CASSFQQGSGELFF. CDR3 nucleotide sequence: TGCGCCAGCAGCTTCCAACAGGGCTCCGGGGAGCTGTTTTTT.

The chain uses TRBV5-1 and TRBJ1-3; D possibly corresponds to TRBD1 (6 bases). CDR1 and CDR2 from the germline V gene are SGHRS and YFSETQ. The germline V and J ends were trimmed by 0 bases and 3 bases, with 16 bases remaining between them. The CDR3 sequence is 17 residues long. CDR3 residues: CASSLGETGSGGNTIYF. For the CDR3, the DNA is TGCGCCAGCAGCTTGGGTGAAACAGGGTCGGGTGGAAACACCATATATTTT.